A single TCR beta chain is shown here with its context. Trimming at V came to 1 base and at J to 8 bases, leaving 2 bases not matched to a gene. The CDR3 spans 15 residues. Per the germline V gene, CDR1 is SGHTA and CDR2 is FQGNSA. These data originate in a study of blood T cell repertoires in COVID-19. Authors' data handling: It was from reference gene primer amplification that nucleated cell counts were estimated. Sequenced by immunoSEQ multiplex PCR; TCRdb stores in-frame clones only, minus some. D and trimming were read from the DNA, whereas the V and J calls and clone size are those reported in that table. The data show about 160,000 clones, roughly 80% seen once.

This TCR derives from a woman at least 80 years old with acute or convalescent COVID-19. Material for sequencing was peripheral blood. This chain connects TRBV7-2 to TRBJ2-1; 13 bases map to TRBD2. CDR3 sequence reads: CASSLGTSGSDEQFF. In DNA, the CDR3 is TGTGCCAGCAGCTTAGGGACTAGCGGGAGCGATGAGCAGTTCTTC.